This T cell receptor beta chain was captured in a study of CD4 T cells in relation to SARS-CoV-2 and coronaviruses. Profiled with immunoSEQ multiplex PCR; TCRdb holds only in-frame clones, not every one. This table has more than 55,000 clones, approximately 90% appearing once. Study outcomes and limitations: Each donor contributed either pre-pandemic or post-infection samples, not both.

Unexposed donor CD4+ T cells date from 2011-2018, before the COVID-19 pandemic. On this clone: Its antigen is undetermined.

This CDR3 region has 13 residues. V lost 7 bases and J lost 4, with 13 bases in between. Germline V lookup: CDR1 SEHNR, CDR2 FQNEAQ (reference sequence). The sequence derives from a human donor in good health. This chain connects TRBV7-9 to TRBJ2-5, with no clear D. The material sequenced was memory CD4+ T cells from PBMCs. CDR3 amino acids: CASIPGRSETQYF. The CDR3 DNA sequence: TGTGCCAGCATCCCGGGCAGGTCAGAGACCCAGTACTTC.